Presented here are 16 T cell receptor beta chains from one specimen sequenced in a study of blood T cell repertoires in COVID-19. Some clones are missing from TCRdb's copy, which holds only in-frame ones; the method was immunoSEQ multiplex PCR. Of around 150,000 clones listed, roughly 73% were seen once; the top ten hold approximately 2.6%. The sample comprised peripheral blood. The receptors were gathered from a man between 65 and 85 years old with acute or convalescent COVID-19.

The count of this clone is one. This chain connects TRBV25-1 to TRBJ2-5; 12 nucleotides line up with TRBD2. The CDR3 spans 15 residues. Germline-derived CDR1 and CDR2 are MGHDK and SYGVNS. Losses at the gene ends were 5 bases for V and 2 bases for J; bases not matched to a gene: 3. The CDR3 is CASSRLAGAQETQYF. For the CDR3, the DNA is TGTGCCAGCAGTCGACTAGCGGGAGCGCAAGAGACCCAGTACTTC.

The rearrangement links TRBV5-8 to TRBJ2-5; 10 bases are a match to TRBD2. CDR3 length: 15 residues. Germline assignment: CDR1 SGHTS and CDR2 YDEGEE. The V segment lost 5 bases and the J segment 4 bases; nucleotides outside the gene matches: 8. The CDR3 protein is CASSSVLAGVETQYF. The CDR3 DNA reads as TGTGCCAGCAGTTCCGTGCTAGCGGGAGTAGAGACCCAGTACTTC.

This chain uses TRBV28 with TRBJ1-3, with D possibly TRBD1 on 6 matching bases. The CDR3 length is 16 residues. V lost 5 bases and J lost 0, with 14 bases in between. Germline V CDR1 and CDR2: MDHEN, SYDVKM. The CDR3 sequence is CASSMGHVASGNTIYF. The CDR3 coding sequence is TGTGCCAGCAGTATGGGACACGTCGCCTCTGGAAACACCATATATTTT.

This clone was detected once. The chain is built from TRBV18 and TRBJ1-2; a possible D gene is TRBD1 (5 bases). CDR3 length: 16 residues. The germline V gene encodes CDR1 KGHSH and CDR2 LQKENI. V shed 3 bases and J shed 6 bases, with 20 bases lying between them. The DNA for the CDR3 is TGTGCCAGCTCACCTTCCTCAGGCGGGGACGCCGATGGCTACACCTTC. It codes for CASSPSSGGDADGYTF.

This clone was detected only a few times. CDR3 protein: CASSSGGLDQPQHF. Here the CDR3 DNA reads TGTGCCAGCAGTTCCGGGGGACTCGATCAGCCCCAGCATTTT. This sequence joins TRBV28 and TRBJ1-5, with D possibly being TRBD1 (5 bases). CDR3 length: 14 residues. V dropped 4 bases and J dropped 5 bases, with 12 bases sitting between them. The V gene's germline CDR1 is MDHEN and CDR2 SYDVKM.

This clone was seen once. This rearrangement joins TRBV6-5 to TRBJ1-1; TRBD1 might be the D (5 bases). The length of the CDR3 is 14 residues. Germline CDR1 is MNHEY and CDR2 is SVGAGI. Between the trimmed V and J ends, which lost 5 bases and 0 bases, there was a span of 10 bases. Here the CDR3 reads CASSRTPMNTEAFF. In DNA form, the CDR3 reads TGTGCCAGCAGTCGGACACCCATGAACACTGAAGCTTTCTTT.

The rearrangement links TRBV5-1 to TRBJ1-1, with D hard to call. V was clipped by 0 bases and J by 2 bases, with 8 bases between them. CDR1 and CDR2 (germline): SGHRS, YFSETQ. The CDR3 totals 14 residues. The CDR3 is CASSLAPSNTEAFF. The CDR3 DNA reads TGCGCCAGCAGCTTGGCTCCCAGTAACACTGAAGCTTTCTTT.

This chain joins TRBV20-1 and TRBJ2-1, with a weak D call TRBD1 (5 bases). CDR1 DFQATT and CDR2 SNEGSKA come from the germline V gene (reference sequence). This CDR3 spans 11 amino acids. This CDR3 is CRSQGHNEQFF. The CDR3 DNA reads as TGCAGGAGTCAGGGCCACAATGAGCAGTTCTTC.

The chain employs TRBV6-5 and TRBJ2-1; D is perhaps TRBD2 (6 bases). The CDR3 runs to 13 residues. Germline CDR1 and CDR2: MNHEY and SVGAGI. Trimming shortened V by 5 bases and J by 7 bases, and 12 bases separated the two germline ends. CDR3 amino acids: CASSRTGGNEQFF. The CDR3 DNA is TGTGCCAGCAGTCGGACCGGGGGAAATGAGCAGTTCTTC.

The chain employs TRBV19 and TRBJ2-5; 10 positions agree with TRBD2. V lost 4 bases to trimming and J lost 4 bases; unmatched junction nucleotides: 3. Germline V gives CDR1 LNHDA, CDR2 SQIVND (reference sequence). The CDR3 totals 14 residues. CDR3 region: CASSNLAGVETQYF. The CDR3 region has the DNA TGTGCCAGTAGTAACCTAGCGGGGGTAGAGACCCAGTACTTC.

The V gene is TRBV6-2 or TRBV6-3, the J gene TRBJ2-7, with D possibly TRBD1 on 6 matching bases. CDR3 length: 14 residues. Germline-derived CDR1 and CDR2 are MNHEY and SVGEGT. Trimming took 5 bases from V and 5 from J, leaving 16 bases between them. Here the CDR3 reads CASSTQGKKDEQYF. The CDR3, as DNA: TGTGCCAGCAGTACACAGGGAAAGAAGGACGAGCAGTACTTC.

The CDR3 loop is CASSFASGAYNEQFF. The DNA for the CDR3 is TGCGCCAGCAGCTTTGCTAGCGGGGCTTACAATGAGCAGTTCTTC. The rearrangement joins TRBV5-1 to TRBJ2-1; 9 bases align to TRBD2. The trim removed 2 bases at V and 4 bases at J, leaving 4 bases unmatched. Germline CDR1 and CDR2: SGHRS and YFSETQ. This CDR3 contains 15 residues. The full variable domain, its missing parts supplied by reference TRBV5-1 and TRBJ2-1, is KAGVTQTPRYLIKTRGQQVTLSCSPISGHRSVSWYQQTPGQGLQFLFEYFSETQRNKGNFPGRFSGRQFSNSRSEMNVSTLELGDSALYLCASSFASGAYNEQFFGPGTRLTVL.

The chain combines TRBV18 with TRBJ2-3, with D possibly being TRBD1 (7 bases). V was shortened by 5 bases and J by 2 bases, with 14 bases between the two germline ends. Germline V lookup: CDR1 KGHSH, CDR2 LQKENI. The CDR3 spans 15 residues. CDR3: CASSARQGLTDTQYF. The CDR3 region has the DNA TGTGCCAGCTCAGCCCGACAGGGACTCACAGATACGCAGTATTTT.

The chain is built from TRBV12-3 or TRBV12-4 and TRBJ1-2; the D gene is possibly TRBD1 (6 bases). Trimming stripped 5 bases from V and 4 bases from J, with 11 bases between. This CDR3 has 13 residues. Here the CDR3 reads CASSRDTTYGYTF. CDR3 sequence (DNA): TGTGCCAGCAGTCGGGACACAACCTATGGCTACACCTTC.

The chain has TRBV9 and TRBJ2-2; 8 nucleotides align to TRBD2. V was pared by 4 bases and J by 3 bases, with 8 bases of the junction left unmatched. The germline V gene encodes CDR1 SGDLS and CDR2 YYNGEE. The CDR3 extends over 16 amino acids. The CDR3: CASSPARAGDTGELFF. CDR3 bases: TGTGCCAGCAGCCCCGCAAGAGCGGGAGACACCGGGGAGCTGTTTTTT. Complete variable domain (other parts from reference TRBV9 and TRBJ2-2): DSGVTQTPKHLITATGQRVTLRCSPRSGDLSVYWYQQSLDQGLQFLIQYYNGEERAKGNILERFSAQQFPDLHSELNLSSLELGDSALYFCASSPARAGDTGELFFGEGSRLTVL.

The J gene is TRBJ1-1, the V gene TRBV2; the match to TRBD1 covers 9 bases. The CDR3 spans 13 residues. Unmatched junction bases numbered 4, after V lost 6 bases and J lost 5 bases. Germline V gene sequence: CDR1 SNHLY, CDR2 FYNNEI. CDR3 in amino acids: CASRGQGFTEAFF. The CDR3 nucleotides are TGTGCCAGCAGAGGACAGGGGTTTACTGAAGCTTTCTTT. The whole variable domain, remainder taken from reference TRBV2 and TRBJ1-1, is EPEVTQTPSHQVTQMGQEVILRCVPISNHLYFYWYRQILGQKVEFLVSFYNNEISEKSEIFDDQFSVERPDGSNFTLKIRSTKLEDSAMYFCASRGQGFTEAFFGQGTRLTVV.